Ten or more counts support the clone carrying this T cell receptor beta chain. As yet, its antigen is unknown. TCR beta VDJ and CDR3 profiling used genomic DNA as template. TCRdb called the reads again in MiXCR, with one record for every CDR3 protein. The data contain roughly 130,000 distinct CDR3 sequences, 48% of them singletons. Germline V gene sequence: CDR1 SQVTM, CDR2 ANQGSEA. V lost 4 bases to trimming and J lost 7 bases; unmatched junction nucleotides: 7. The CDR3 is 13 residues long. This record belongs to a study of CD8+CD57+ T cells in acquired aplastic anemia. The wider study: Sorting CD4+ and CD8+ cells gave DNA averaging approximately 3 ug. Mean read depth for CD4+ cells from healthy donors was about 9.9 million.

Findings of the study overall: Simpson's diversity of CD8+ cells was not significantly different in patients compared with controls. It was found that some 31 CD8+ CDR3 sequences were shared between patients and controls.

The V call is TRBV29-1, the J call TRBJ2-1, with 7 bases that match TRBD1. The sequence was collected from a human donor in good health, serving as a control. The sequenced sample consisted of sorted CD4+, CD8+, or CD8+CD57+ T cells (not recorded which) from PBMCs. The CDR3 DNA reads as TGCAGCGTTGTTGGGACAGTGGGGAATGAGCAGTTCTTC. As protein: CSVVGTVGNEQFF.